The clone carrying this T cell receptor (beta chain) was counted a single time. What it binds is not known. The record originates from a study of T cells in Graves' hyperthyroidism and ophthalmopathy. Trimming cost V 6 bases and J 1 base, with 9 bases left between them. This CDR3 has 12 amino acids. The germline CDR1 and CDR2 sequences are DFQATT and SNEGSKA (reference sequence). Exclusion of a patient resulted from uncontrolled infection, other autoimmune disease, pregnancy or lactation. Clinical symptoms, serum thyroxine and TRAb, thyroid ultrasound and orbital computed tomography together formed the diagnostic basis. General study points: Progression to ophthalmopathy was predicted a median of about six months early.

RNA transcripts served as the template for amplifying TCR beta CDR3 regions. The HTBI set primed first-round TCR CDR3 RT-PCR. One entry per CDR3 protein, called by TCRdb with MiXCR from the multiplex PCR reads. The repertoire holds fewer than 350,000 distinct CDR3 sequences, roughly 18% seen once, with roughly 49% in the top ten. The sequenced material came from blood. This sequence originates from a woman aged 45-60 years with Graves' hyperthyroidism. The chain has TRBV20-1 and TRBJ1-1; D remains ambiguous. The CDR3 DNA reads as TGCAGTGCCCACTTACGGAACACTGAAGCTTTCTTT. It yields the protein CSAHLRNTEAFF.